The present TCR beta chain was sequenced within a study of a mutant IDH1 vaccine in newly diagnosed glioma. Only in-frame clones appear in the TCRdb table, and some are missing; sequencing was by immunoSEQ multiplex PCR. The data contain around 130,000 clones, around 80% of them singletons. In regard to this clone: Its antigen is not known.

As for time point: week 11, during vaccination. What each vaccine dose contained was 300 ug of mutant IDH1 20-mer peptide, accompanied by topical imiquimod. The CDR3 has 13 amino acids. Trimming stripped 9 bases from V and 0 bases from J, with 10 bases between. Germline values: CDR1 KGHSH, CDR2 LQKENI. The rearrangement links TRBV18 to TRBJ2-3; D not resolved. The specimen was PBMCs, collected from a glioma patient whose treatment included an IDH1 peptide vaccine. This clonotype was obtained from a man aged 35 to 55 with glioma. Here the CDR3 DNA reads TGTGCCAGTACGACGGCTAGCACAGATACGCAGTATTTT. Its protein is CASTTASTDTQYF.